Each of the 25 T cell receptor beta chains below was sequenced from the same sample in a study of blood T cells in healthy people across ages. It was with a sample-barcoded 5' primer and a J-beta primer mix that a second PCR of roughly 6 to 12 cycles was run. A single record per CDR3 protein comes from TCRdb applying MiXCR to the 5' RACE reads. The sample holds about 1.4 million distinct CDR3 sequences, around 59% seen once. Specimen: blood. The receptors shown here come from a man younger than 35 in good health.

Of note for this clonotype: The junction shows a germline mismatch at one end, possibly a read error. The chain combines TRBV15 with TRBJ2-7; no reliable D call. In germline, CDR1 is LNHNV, CDR2 YYDKDF (reference sequence). The CDR3 has 13 amino acids. CDR3: CAASTAVLYEQYF. CDR3 coding DNA: TGTGCCGCCAGCACGGCGGTCCTTTACGAGCAGTACTTC.

This clonotype was recorded a few times. This chain links TRBV28 with TRBJ1-2; D unresolved. Per the germline V gene, CDR1 is MDHEN and CDR2 is SYDVKM. This CDR3 spans 13 amino acids. Trimming removed 4 bases from V and 8 bases from J, with 14 bases in between. The CDR3 region is CASSSTGPWGYTF. The CDR3 DNA reads as TGTGCCAGCAGTTCGACCGGGCCCTGGGGCTACACCTTC.

This clonotype has more than one count but fewer than ten. The chain couples TRBV29-1 to TRBJ2-7; TRBD2 aligns across 8 bases. The CDR3 sequence is 12 residues long. V gave up 4 bases and J gave up 3 bases; unmatched junction bases: 2. Germline CDR1 reads SQVTM; CDR2 reads ANQGSEA. The CDR3 coding sequence is TGCAGCGTTGGTAGCGGGAACTACGAGCAGTACTTC. This encodes CSVGSGNYEQYF.

The rearrangement joins TRBV27 to TRBJ2-7; TRBD1 matches 7 bases. Germline V gene data show CDR1 as MNHEY and CDR2 as SMNVEV (reference sequence). This CDR3 is 14 amino acids long. The ends lost 3 bases at V and 1 base at J; junction bases unmatched: 3. CDR3 sequence (DNA): TGTGCCAGCAGTTTCCGACAGGGATCCTACGAGCAGTACTTC. Translated: CASSFRQGSYEQYF.

As regards this clonotype: One end of the junction varies from germline; a read error may be responsible. The chain combines TRBV15 with TRBJ1-1; D is unclear. CDR1 LNHNV and CDR2 YYDKDF come from the germline V gene (reference sequence). This CDR3 contains 16 residues. The CDR3 DNA reads as TGTGCCACCAGCAGAGATAGTGGCCTGATGAACGCTGAAGCTTTCTTT. It encodes CATSRDSGLMNAEAFF.

The genes are TRBV29-1 and TRBJ2-7; D gene uncertain. V gave up 4 bases and J gave up 2 bases, with 9 bases separating them. CDR3 length equals 12 residues. Germline CDR1 SQVTM, CDR2 ANQGSEA. The CDR3 coding sequence is TGCAGCGTTGTGGCGGAAGCCTACGAGCAGTACTTC. The encoded protein is CSVVAEAYEQYF.

The CDR3 nucleotides are TGTGCCAGCAGCTTAGATACGGTCCGGGAGCAGTACTTC. Its protein product is CASSLDTVREQYF. This chain joins TRBV11-2 and TRBJ2-5; D may be TRBD2 (6 bases). V gave up 0 bases and J gave up 11 bases, with 13 bases separating them. Per germline, CDR1 SGHAT and CDR2 FQNNGV. This CDR3 is 13 amino acids long.

This clonotype appeared once. CDR3 DNA: TGTGCCAGCCAGACTAGCGGGTTCCCGAACACCGGGGAGCTGTTTTTT. Encoded protein: CASQTSGFPNTGELFF. J is TRBJ2-2 and V is TRBV9; 10 bases are a match to TRBD2. CDR1 is SGDLS and CDR2 is YYNGEE in the germline V gene. J was trimmed by 0 bases and V by 7 bases; bases with no gene match: 6. There are 16 residues in the CDR3.

The chain couples TRBV30 to TRBJ2-5; a possible D gene is TRBD2 (7 bases). Trimming took off 1 base at V and 11 bases at J, with 32 bases between the two ends. The CDR3 sequence is 18 residues long. The germline CDR1 and CDR2 sequences are GTSNPN and SVGIG (reference sequence). CDR3 in DNA: TGTGCCTGGAGTGCGTGGACAGCCCGGGAGGACAAATACAATGAGCAGTACTTC. It encodes CAWSAWTAREDKYNEQYF.

The chain joins TRBV3-1 to TRBJ2-5; 9 bases agree with TRBD2. The V gene end was trimmed by 8 bases and the J gene end by 1 base; junction bases not matched to a gene: 14. The CDR3 extends over 17 amino acids. Germline CDR1 and CDR2: LGHDT and YNNKEL (reference sequence). The CDR3 DNA sequence: TGTGCCAGCCGAAGACTAGCGGAGGGAAGGGTCCAAGAGACCCAGTACTTC. Translated: CASRRLAEGRVQETQYF.

This clonotype has a count of ten or more. The rearrangement links TRBV28 to TRBJ2-5, with D uncertain. The CDR3 is 11 amino acids. V was shortened by 6 bases and J by 1 base, with 3 bases between the two germline ends. Germline V CDR1 and CDR2: MDHEN, SYDVKM. The chain's CDR3 is CASRSQETQYF. As DNA, the CDR3 is TGTGCCAGCAGAAGCCAAGAGACCCAGTACTTC.

V gene TRBV14 combines with J gene TRBJ2-7; the D gene is possibly TRBD2 (6 bases). This CDR3 comprises 14 residues. Trimming removed 5 bases from V and 3 bases from J, with 14 bases in between. The germline CDR1 and CDR2 sequences are SGHDN and FVKESK. CDR3 sequence reads: CASSTGARNYEQYF. CDR3 DNA: TGTGCCAGCAGCACGGGAGCTAGGAACTACGAGCAGTACTTC.

The chain combines TRBV6-5 with TRBJ2-2; 9 bases agree with TRBD2. The V gene's germline CDR1 is MNHEY and CDR2 SVGAGI. Trimming cost V 6 bases and J 1 base; bases outside gene matches: 6. The CDR3 is 16 amino acids. Written as DNA, the CDR3 is TGTGCCAGCAGCCACCGGCGGGGGGGGAACACCGGGGAGCTGTTTTTT. This codes for CASSHRRGGNTGELFF.

The CDR3 nucleotides read TGTGCCAGCAGTGAAGGGGGGACACTCAATCCCAACGTCCTGACTTTC. Encoded protein: CASSEGGTLNPNVLTF. V and J are TRBV25-1 and TRBJ2-6; D may match TRBD1 or TRBD2 (6 bases each). V was shortened by 2 bases and J by 8 bases, with 16 bases between the two germline ends. This CDR3 has 16 amino acids. In germline, CDR1 is MGHDK, CDR2 SYGVNS.

Only a few counts were recorded for this clonotype. The J gene is TRBJ1-1, the V gene TRBV5-1; the D gene is possibly TRBD1 (6 bases). The CDR3 length is 15 residues. The germline V gene has CDR1 SGHRS and CDR2 YFSETQ. Trimming took 2 bases from V and 0 from J, leaving 11 bases between them. The CDR3 loop reads CASSFSDSMNTEAFF. The DNA of the CDR3 is TGCGCCAGCAGCTTCTCGGACAGCATGAACACTGAAGCTTTCTTT.

This chain uses TRBV18 with TRBJ2-3; D is ambiguous. Deletions cut 3 bases from V and 5 bases from J, with 15 bases between. Germline CDR1 reads KGHSH; CDR2 reads LQKENI. The CDR3 loop spans 15 amino acids. DNA of the CDR3: TGTGCCAGCTCACCCGCTGATTGGTACATAGATACGCAGTATTTT. Protein product: CASSPADWYIDTQYF.

V gene TRBV6-5 combines with J gene TRBJ1-2; 8 bases map to TRBD1. The CDR3 covers 16 residues. V shed 5 bases, J shed 2 bases, and the junction held 10 bases outside the gene matches. CDR1 is MNHEY, CDR2 SVGAGI, per germline. CDR3 region: CASSPSRTGRNYGYTF. CDR3 nucleotide sequence: TGTGCCAGCAGTCCGTCCCGGACAGGGAGAAACTATGGCTACACCTTC.

The chain combines TRBV4-1 with TRBJ1-2; D is uncertain. V was clipped by 0 bases and J by 0 bases, with 11 bases between them. Germline V gene data show CDR1 as MGHRA and CDR2 as YSYEKL. The CDR3 is 16 residues long. DNA of the CDR3: TGCGCCAGCAGCCAAGATCCTGACGGGGCTAACTATGGCTACACCTTC. This translates into CASSQDPDGANYGYTF.

This clonotype has a handful of counts. CDR3 in amino acids: CASSSLGIQETQYF. CDR3 in DNA: TGTGCCAGCAGTTCCCTGGGGATCCAAGAGACCCAGTACTTC. V is TRBV6-6 and J is TRBJ2-5, with D unclear. This CDR3 has 14 amino acids. The V end was cut by 4 bases, the J end by 1 base, with 10 bases between. CDR1 and CDR2 (germline): MNHNY, SVGAGI (reference sequence).

About this clonotype: Relative to the germline gene, one junction end is altered; a read error may explain this. The chain joins TRBV27 to TRBJ2-7; 13 bases agree with TRBD2. Per germline, CDR1 MNHEY and CDR2 SMNVEV (reference sequence). The CDR3 is made up of 17 amino acids. This chain's CDR3 is CVSSSPTSGGHPYEQYF. The CDR3 bases are TGTGTCAGCAGTTCTCCGACTAGCGGGGGGCATCCCTACGAGCAGTACTTC.

This rearrangement joins TRBV7-8 to TRBJ2-7; 8 bases are shared with TRBD2. Germline values: CDR1 SGHVS, CDR2 FQNEAQ. V was clipped by 2 bases and J by 6 bases; unmatched bases: 9. The CDR3 extends over 15 amino acids. The CDR3, as DNA: TGTGCCAGCAGCTTAAAGCGGGAGAAACCATTCGAGCAGTACTTC. Translation gives CASSLKREKPFEQYF.

The rearrangement uses TRBV6-2 or TRBV6-3 and TRBJ1-2, with a possible D match to TRBD1 (5 bases). The CDR3 is 14 amino acids. Germline CDR1 reads MNHEY; CDR2 reads SVGEGT. V shed 2 bases and J shed 2 bases, with 9 bases lying between them. The CDR3 DNA reads as TGTGCCAGCAGTTACGCGGGACGGAACTATGGCTACACCTTC. As protein: CASSYAGRNYGYTF.

The chain uses TRBV28 and TRBJ1-1, with D uncertain. CDR1 MDHEN and CDR2 SYDVKM come from the germline V gene. V gave up 8 bases and J gave up 7 bases, with 23 bases separating them. The CDR3 has 15 residues. For the CDR3, the DNA is TGTGCCAGCTCTCGCCGGGCTTCGGTCGGCTGTGAAGCTTTCTTT. Its translation: CASSRRASVGCEAFF. The full variable domain, completed using reference TRBV28 and TRBJ1-1, is DVKVTQSSRYLVKRTGEKVFLECVQDMDHENMFWYRQDPGLGLRLIYFSYDVKMKEKGDIPEGYSVSREKKERFSLILESASTNQTSMYLCASSRRASVGCEAFFGQGTRLTVV.

This chain joins TRBV29-1 and TRBJ2-5; the D is unclear. In germline, CDR1 is SQVTM, CDR2 ANQGSEA. This CDR3 has 13 amino acids. Trimming pared 7 bases from V and 11 bases from J, leaving 23 bases between. The CDR3 sequence is CSGMADPYNEQYF. The CDR3 nucleotides read TGCAGCGGAATGGCCGATCCCTACAATGAGCAGTACTTC.

This clonotype is a singleton in its sample. The chain links TRBV20-1 to TRBJ1-2; 7 positions match TRBD1. The length of the CDR3 is 12 residues. After removal of 6 bases from V and 9 bases from J, the junction contained 10 bases not matched to a gene. From germline, CDR1 is DFQATT and CDR2 SNEGSKA (reference sequence). CDR3 coding DNA: TGCAGTGCCACTACAGGGGCAGCGAGCTACACCTTC. Translated: CSATTGAASYTF.